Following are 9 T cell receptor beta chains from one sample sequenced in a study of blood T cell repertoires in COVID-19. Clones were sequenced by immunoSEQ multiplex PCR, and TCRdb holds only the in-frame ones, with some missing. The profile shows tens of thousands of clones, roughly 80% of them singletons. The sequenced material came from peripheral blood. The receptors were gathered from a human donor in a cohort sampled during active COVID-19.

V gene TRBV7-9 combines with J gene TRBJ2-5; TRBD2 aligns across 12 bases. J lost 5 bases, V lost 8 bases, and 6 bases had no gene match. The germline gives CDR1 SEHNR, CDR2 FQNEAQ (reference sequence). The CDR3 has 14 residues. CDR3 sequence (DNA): TGTGCCAGCTTCCGGACTAGCGGGGAGGAGACCCAGTACTTC. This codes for CASFRTSGEETQYF.

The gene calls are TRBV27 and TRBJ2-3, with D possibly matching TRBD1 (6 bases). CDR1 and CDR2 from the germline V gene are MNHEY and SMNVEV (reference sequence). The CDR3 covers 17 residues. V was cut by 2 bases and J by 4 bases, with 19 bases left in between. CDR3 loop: CASSLGWGQRSADTQYF. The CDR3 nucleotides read TGTGCCAGCAGTTTAGGCTGGGGGCAAAGGTCGGCAGATACGCAGTATTTT.

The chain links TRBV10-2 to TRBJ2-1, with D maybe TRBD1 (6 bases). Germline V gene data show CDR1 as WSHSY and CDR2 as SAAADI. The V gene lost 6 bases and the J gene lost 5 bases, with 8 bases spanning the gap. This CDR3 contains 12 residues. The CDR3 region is CASRDSDNEQFF. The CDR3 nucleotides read TGCGCCAGCAGGGACAGTGACAATGAGCAGTTCTTC.

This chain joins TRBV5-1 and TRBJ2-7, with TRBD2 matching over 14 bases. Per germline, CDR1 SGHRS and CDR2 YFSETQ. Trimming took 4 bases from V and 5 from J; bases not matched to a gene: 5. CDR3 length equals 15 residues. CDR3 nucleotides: TGCGCCAGCAGCCTGGGACTAGCGGGAGTTAACGAGCAGTACTTC. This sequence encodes CASSLGLAGVNEQYF.

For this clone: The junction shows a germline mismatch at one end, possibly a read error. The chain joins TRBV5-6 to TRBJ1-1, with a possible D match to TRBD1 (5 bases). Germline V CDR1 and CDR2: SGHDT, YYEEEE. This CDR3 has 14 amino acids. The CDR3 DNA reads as TGTACCAGCAGCTTTGGGGGGATGAACACTGAAGCTTTCTTT. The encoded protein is CTSSFGGMNTEAFF.

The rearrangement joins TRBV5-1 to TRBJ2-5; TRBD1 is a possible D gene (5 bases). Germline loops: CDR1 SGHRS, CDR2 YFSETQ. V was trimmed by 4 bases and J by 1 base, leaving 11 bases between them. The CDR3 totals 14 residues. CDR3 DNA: TGCGCCAGCAGCCTCCCAGGGATCCAAGAGACCCAGTACTTC. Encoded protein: CASSLPGIQETQYF.

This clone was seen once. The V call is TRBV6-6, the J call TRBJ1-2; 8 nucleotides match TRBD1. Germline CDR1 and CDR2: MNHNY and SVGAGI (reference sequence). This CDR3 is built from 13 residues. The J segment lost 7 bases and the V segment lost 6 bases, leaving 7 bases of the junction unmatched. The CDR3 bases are TGTGCCAGCAGAGGGGCAGGGGGCAGTGGCTACACCTTC. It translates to CASRGAGGSGYTF.

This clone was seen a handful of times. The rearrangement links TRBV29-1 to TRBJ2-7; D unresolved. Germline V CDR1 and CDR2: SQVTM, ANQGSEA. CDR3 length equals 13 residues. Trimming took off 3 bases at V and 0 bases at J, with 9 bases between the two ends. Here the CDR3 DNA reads TGCAGCGTTGAGGGCAGTAGCTCCTACGAGCAGTACTTC. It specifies CSVEGSSSYEQYF.

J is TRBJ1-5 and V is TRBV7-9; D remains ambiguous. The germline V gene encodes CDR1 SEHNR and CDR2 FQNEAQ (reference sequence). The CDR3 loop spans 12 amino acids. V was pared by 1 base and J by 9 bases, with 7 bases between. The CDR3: CASSLGGPPQHF. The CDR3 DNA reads TGTGCCAGCAGCTTAGGCGGGCCGCCCCAGCATTTT.